The clone carrying this T cell receptor (beta chain) was observed a single time. As processed by the authors: Nucleated cell number was recorded as an estimate derived from reference gene primer amplification. Some clones are missing from TCRdb's copy, which holds only in-frame ones; the method was immunoSEQ multiplex PCR. The V and J calls and clone size come from that table; D and trimming were worked out from the DNA. The sample holds under 350,000 clones, about 88% seen once. The length of the CDR3 is 17 residues. Looked up from germline, CDR1 is MGHRA and CDR2 is YSYEKL. Trimming cost V 0 bases and J 0 bases, with 12 bases left between them. This entry comes from a study of blood T cell repertoires in COVID-19. The overall study: Spain, Italy and the United States supplied samples that represented acute and convalescent COVID-19. In each case, the material was cDNA or gDNA derived from T cells, B-cell-depleted T cells, or PBMCs.

This receptor was taken from a man in his 70s with acute or convalescent COVID-19. Sequencing was carried out using peripheral blood. The genes are TRBV4-1 and TRBJ1-5, with unresolved D. The DNA of the CDR3 is TGCGCCAGCAGCCAAGATAGAGAGGCCAATAGCAATCAGCCCCAGCATTTT. It encodes CASSQDREANSNQPQHF.